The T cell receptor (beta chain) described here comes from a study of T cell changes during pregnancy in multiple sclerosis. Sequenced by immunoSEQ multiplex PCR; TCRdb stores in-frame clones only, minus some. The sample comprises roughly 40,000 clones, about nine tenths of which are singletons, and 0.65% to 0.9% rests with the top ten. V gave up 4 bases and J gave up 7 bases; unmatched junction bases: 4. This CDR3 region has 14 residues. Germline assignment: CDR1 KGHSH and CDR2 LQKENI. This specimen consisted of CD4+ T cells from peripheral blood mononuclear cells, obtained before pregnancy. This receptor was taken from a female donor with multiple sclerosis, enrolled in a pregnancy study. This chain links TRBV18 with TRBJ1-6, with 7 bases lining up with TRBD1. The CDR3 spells CASSLDRDNSPLHF. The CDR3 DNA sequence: TGTGCCAGCTCACTCGACAGGGACAATTCACCCCTCCACTTT.